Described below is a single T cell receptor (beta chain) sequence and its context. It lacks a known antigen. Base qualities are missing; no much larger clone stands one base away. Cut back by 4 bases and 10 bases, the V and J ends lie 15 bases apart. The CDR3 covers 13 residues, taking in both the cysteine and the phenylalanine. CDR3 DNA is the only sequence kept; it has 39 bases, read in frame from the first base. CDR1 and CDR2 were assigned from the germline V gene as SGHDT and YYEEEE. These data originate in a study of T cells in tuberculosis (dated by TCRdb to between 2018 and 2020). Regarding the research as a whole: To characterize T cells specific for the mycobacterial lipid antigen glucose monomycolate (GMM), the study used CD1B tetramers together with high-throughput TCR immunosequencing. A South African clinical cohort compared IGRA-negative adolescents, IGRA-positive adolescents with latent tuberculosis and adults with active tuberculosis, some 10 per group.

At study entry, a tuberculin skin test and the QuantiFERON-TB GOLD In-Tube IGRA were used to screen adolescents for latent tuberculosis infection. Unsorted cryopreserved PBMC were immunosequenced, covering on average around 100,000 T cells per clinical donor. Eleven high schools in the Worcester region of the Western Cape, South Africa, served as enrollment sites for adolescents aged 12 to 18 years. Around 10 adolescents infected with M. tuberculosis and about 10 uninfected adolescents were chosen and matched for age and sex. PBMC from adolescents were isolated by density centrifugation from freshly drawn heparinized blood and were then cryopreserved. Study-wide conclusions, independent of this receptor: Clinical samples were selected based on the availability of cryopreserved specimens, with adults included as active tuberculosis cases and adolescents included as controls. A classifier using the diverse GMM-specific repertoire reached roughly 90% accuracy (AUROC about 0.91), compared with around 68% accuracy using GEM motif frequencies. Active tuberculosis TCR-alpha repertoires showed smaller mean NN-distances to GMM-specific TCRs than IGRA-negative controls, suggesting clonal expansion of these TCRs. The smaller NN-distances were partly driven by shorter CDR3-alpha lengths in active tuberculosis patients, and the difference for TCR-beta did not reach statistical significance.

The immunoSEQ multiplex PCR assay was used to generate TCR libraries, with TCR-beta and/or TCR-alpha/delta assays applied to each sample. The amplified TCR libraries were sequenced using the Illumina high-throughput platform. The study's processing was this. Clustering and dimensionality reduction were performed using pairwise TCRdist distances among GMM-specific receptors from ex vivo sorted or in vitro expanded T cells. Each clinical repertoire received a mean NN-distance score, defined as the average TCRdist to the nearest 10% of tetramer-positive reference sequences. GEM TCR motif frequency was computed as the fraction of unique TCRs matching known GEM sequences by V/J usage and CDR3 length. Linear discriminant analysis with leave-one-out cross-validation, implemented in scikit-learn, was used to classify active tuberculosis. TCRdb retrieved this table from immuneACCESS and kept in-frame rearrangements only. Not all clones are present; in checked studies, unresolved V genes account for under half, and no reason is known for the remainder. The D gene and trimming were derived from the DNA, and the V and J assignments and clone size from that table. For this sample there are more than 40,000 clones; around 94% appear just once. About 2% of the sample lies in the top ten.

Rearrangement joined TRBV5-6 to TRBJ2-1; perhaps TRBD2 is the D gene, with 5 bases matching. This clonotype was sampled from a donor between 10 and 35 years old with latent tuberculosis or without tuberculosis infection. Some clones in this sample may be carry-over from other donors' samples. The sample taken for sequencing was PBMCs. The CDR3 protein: CASSPQVSGEQFF. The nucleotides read TGTGCCAGCAGCCCCCAGGTGAGCGGCGAGCAGTTCTTC. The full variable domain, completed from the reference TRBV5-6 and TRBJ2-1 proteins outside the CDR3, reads DAGVTQSPTHLIKTRGQQVTLRCSPKSGHDTVSWYQQALGQGPQFIFQYYEEEERQRGNFPDRFSGHQFPNYSSELNVNALLLGDSALYLCASSPQVSGEQFFGPGTRLTVL.